A selection of T cell receptor beta chains follows, all from one sample in a study of blood T cells in healthy people across ages. TCRdb re-called the 5' RACE reads through MiXCR, storing one row per CDR3 protein. The data contain about 1,500,000 distinct CDR3 sequences, approximately 28% of them singletons. Input material: blood. The receptors derive from a woman in her 30s in good health. CDR3s include the opening cysteine and the closing phenylalanine or tryptophan. The D gene is left open where the match is weak. Clone sizes are given selectively: once, few, many, or a class where the clone is expanded.

.,TRBJ2-5,TRBD2,TRBV3-1,TGTGCCAGCAGCCAAAGCGGGAGCGGGAGGTACCAAGAGACCCAGTACTTC,CASSQSGSGRYQETQYF
few,TRBJ1-4,.,TRBV7-6,TGTGCCAGCAGCTTTGATGTTCAGGGAATGGCTAATGAAAAACTGTTTTTT,CASSFDVQGMANEKLFF
.,TRBJ2-3,TRBD2,TRBV20-1,TGCAGTGCTAGAGCTGGACTAGCGGGGGAAAAAGATACGCAGTATTTT,CSARAGLAGEKDTQYF
.,TRBJ2-1,TRBD2,TRBV11-2,TGTACCAGCAGCTCGGCGGTGGAGCGGGGCAATGAGCAGTTCTTC,CTSSSAVERGNEQFF
.,TRBJ2-7,TRBD1,TRBV5-1,TGCGCCAGCAGCTTCTTCAGCCGGGACAGACGAAGCTACGAGCAGTACTTC,CASSFFSRDRRSYEQYF
few,TRBJ2-1,.,TRBV29-1,TGCAGCGCTGACTCGGGGGCGAATGAGCAGTTCTTC,CSADSGANEQFF
few,TRBJ2-7,TRBD1,TRBV5-5,TGTGCCAGCAGCCCCAGACAGGGGGGATGCGAGCAGTACTTC,CASSPRQGGCEQYF
many,TRBJ2-7,TRBD2,TRBV4-2,TGTGCCAGCAGCCAAGATTCGGAGACTAGCGGTTACGAGCAGTACTTC,CASSQDSETSGYEQYF
.,TRBJ1-2,TRBD1,TRBV9,TGTGCCAGCAGCGTCAGGACAGGGGACGGCTACACCTTC,CASSVRTGDGYTF
.,TRBJ2-6,.,TRBV5-1,TGCGCCAGCAGCTTGGAGAATGGGGCCAACGTCCTGACTTTC,CASSLENGANVLTF
.,TRBJ1-3,.,TRBV12-3/TRBV12-4,TGTGCCAGCAGTCGGGACACCGGCGGAAACACCATATATTTT,CASSRDTGGNTIYF
few,TRBJ2-1,TRBD1,TRBV29-1,TGCAGCGTTGAAGTCCCGGGTGTCAGGGGGCTTTATGAGCAGTTCTTC,CSVEVPGVRGLYEQFF
once,TRBJ1-1,.,TRBV18,TGTGCCAGCCGATCGGGCTTTGGCACTGAAGCTTTCTTT,CASRSGFGTEAFF
few,TRBJ1-4,TRBD1,TRBV28,TGTGCCAGCAGTTCGATCTCCAGGGGGAATAATGAAAAACTGTTTTTT,CASSSISRGNNEKLFF
.,TRBJ2-3,TRBD1,TRBV5-1,TGCGCCAGCAGCTTCGACAGGGGGTCAGATACGCAGTATTTT,CASSFDRGSDTQYF
.,TRBJ2-3,.,TRBV5-1,TGCGCCAGCAGCTTAGACGACGGGGCGGATACGCAGTATTTT,CASSLDDGADTQYF
few,TRBJ2-7,.,TRBV20-1,TGCAGTGCTAGTCCTTTTCCCTACGAGCAGTACTTC,CSASPFPYEQYF
.,TRBJ1-2,TRBD1,TRBV28,TGTGCCAGCAGGACCGGGACAGGGGGCGCGATGGGAGGCTACACCTTC,CASRTGTGGAMGGYTF
.,TRBJ1-1,.,TRBV7-9,TGTGCCAGCAGCTTAAGTAGAGGACCGGGCACTGAAGCTTTCTTT,CASSLSRGPGTEAFF
.,TRBJ1-1,.,TRBV7-8,TGTGCCAGCAGCAGAGTCGAGACTGAAGCTTTCTTT,CASSRVETEAFF
.,TRBJ2-7,.,TRBV2,TGTGCCAGTCAGAGGGGGGGGACCTACGGGCAGTACTTC,CASQRGGTYGQYF
.,TRBJ2-7,TRBD2,TRBV3-1,TGTGCCAGCAGCCAAGATACCCTCGGGGGGAGTACCTACGAGCAGTACTTC,CASSQDTLGGSTYEQYF
.,TRBJ2-1,.,TRBV29-1,TGCAGCGTGGGTGGGACCGTGGGCTACAATGAGCAGTTCTTC,CSVGGTVGYNEQFF
.,TRBJ2-2,.,TRBV2,TGTGCCAGCAGTGAATCGGACGGGGAGCTGTTTTTT,CASSESDGELFF
many,TRBJ1-5,.,TRBV27,TGTGCCAGCAGTTCAACCCTCGGGTTCCATCAGCCCCAGCATTTT,CASSSTLGFHQPQHF
.,TRBJ2-1,.,TRBV20-1,TGCAGTGCTAAAGCCGGGACGGCGGATGAGCAGTTCTTC,CSAKAGTADEQFF
.,TRBJ2-1,.,TRBV28,TGTGCCAGCACTTTATTTGGGCTAGGAGCCTACAATGAGCAGTTCTTC,CASTLFGLGAYNEQFF
many,TRBJ2-1,TRBD2,TRBV6-2/TRBV6-3,TGTGCCAGCAGAGGGACTAGCGGGAGAGGGAATGAGCAGTTCTTC,CASRGTSGRGNEQFF
few,TRBJ2-7,.,TRBV6-2/TRBV6-3,TGTGCCAGCACCTACGGACGGCAATACGAGCAGTACTTC,CASTYGRQYEQYF
many,TRBJ1-2,.,TRBV10-3,TGTGCCATCAGTGAGGAGGGGGTGAGCTATGGCTACACCTTC,CAISEEGVSYGYTF
many,TRBJ2-1,TRBD1,TRBV7-8,TGTGCCAGCAGCTTAGGCCCCGGGACAGGAGGGCAAAATGAGCAGTTCTTC,CASSLGPGTGGQNEQFF
many,TRBJ2-7,.,TRBV4-3,TGCGCCAGCAGCCAGGGATATCGGGGGCGGGAGTTCTACGAGCAGTACTTC,CASSQGYRGREFYEQYF
few,TRBJ2-5,TRBD2,TRBV5-1,TGCGCCAGCAGCTGCGGACTAGCTGGAGAGACCCAGTACTTC,CASSCGLAGETQYF
.,TRBJ2-1,.,TRBV6-1,TGTGCCAGCTCCCCAGTGGCTAAACGACATGAGCAGTTCTTC,CASSPVAKRHEQFF
.,TRBJ1-1,.,TRBV21-1,TGTGCCACCCGACTGGGGACAGGGGGCGAGAACACTGAAGCTTTCTTT,CATRLGTGGENTEAFF
.,TRBJ2-2,.,TRBV9,TGTGCCAGCAGCGCTCGATTGGGTAGCTCGACGAACACCGGGGGGCTGTTTTTT,CASSARLGSSTNTGGLFF
.,TRBJ2-1,TRBD2,TRBV7-6,TGTGCCAGCAGCACCCTAGCGGGGGATATGCCCTACAATGAGCAGTTCTTC,CASSTLAGDMPYNEQFF
.,TRBJ2-1,.,TRBV6-5,TGTGCCAGCAGTCCCGGGGGTACGCCCTACAATGAGCAGTTCTTC,CASSPGGTPYNEQFF
.,TRBJ2-6,TRBD2,TRBV20-1,TGCAGTGCTAGAGATGGGAGGGTCTCCGGGGCCAACGCCCTGACTTTC,CSARDGRVSGANALTF
many,TRBJ2-7,.,TRBV28,TGTGCCAGCGGGCCCGTTGGGGTAGGTTACGAGCAGTACTTC,CASGPVGVGYEQYF
few,TRBJ2-1,.,TRBV7-2,TGTGCCAGCAGCACGTCAGGGAGAATAGGCAATGAGCAGTTCTTC,CASSTSGRIGNEQFF
.,TRBJ2-2,TRBD2,TRBV5-6,TGTGCCAGCAGCTTCCGTGGCGGGGGATACACCGGGGAGCTGTTTTTT,CASSFRGGGYTGELFF
.,TRBJ2-5,TRBD1,TRBV6-5,TGTGCCAGCAGTTACTCCCGACAGGGGACGGGGGAGACCCAGTACTTC,CASSYSRQGTGETQYF
.,TRBJ2-7,.,TRBV20-1,TGCAGGGCTAGCTTTGCTGGGGAGCAGTACTTC,CRASFAGEQYF
.,TRBJ1-2,.,TRBV7-3,TGTGCCAGCAGCCCAATGGGACGGGCCGTTCATGGCTACACCTTC,CASSPMGRAVHGYTF
.,TRBJ2-7,.,TRBV7-2,TGTGCCAGCAGCTTAGATGCGGGTCCTTACGAGCAGTACTTC,CASSLDAGPYEQYF
few,TRBJ1-2,.,TRBV4-1,TGCGCCAGCAGCCAATACACAGGGAATAACTATGGCTACACCTTC,CASSQYTGNNYGYTF
many,TRBJ2-7,.,TRBV20-1,TGCAGTGCCAGGGGCGGGAGAGGGTACGAGCAGTACTTC,CSARGGRGYEQYF
.,TRBJ2-3,.,TRBV12-3/TRBV12-4,TGTGCCAGCACCATTTCCGGAGTTAGCACAGATGCGCAGTATTTT,CASTISGVSTDAQYF
.,TRBJ2-6,TRBD2,TRBV2,TGTGCCAGCAGGCCGGGACTAGCGGAGGGCTCTGGGGCCAACGTCCTGACTTTC,CASRPGLAEGSGANVLTF
few,TRBJ2-1,TRBD2,TRBV20-1,TGCAGTGCGGGTGGGCTAGCGGGGGGGCAATTGTTGGTTGATGAGCAGTTCTTC,CSAGGLAGGQLLVDEQFF
.,TRBJ2-4,.,TRBV14,TGTGCCAGCAGCCAAGAGATGACGGGCTTTGGGGCCAAAAACATTCAGTACTTC,CASSQEMTGFGAKNIQYF
few,TRBJ2-3,.,TRBV9,TGTGCCAGCAAAGAGGATACGCAGTATTTT,CASKEDTQYF
.,TRBJ1-1,.,TRBV18,TGTGCCAGCTCACCAGCAGGATTGAACACTGAAGCTTTCTTT,CASSPAGLNTEAFF
.,TRBJ2-3,.,TRBV5-1,TGCGCCAGCAGCGGCATAGGGTACGATACGCAGTATTTT,CASSGIGYDTQYF